This passage covers 11 T cell receptor beta chains from one sample sequenced in a study of neoadjuvant nivolumab and ipilimumab in lung cancer. Data came from immunoSEQ multiplex PCR; TCRdb stores just in-frame clones and leaves some out. The table has approximately 10,000 clones, approximately 80% seen once. The specimen comprised tumor tissue, sampled after neoadjuvant nivolumab, alone or with ipilimumab, at or shortly before surgery. Source of these receptors: an adult with non-small cell lung cancer.

The V gene is TRBV30, the J gene TRBJ1-1; D possibly corresponds to TRBD1 (6 bases). CDR3 length: 18 residues. Between the trimmed V and J ends, which lost 0 bases and 4 bases, there was a span of 24 bases. From germline, CDR1 is GTSNPN and CDR2 SVGIG (reference sequence). CDR3 protein: CAWSVPGQWTSIGTEAFF. CDR3 nucleotide sequence: TGTGCCTGGAGTGTACCCGGACAGTGGACTTCGATTGGCACTGAAGCTTTCTTT.

The J gene is TRBJ2-5, the V gene TRBV11-2; no clear D. CDR1 SGHAT and CDR2 FQNNGV come from the germline V gene. The length of the CDR3 is 14 residues. Deletions cut 0 bases from V and 6 bases from J, with 11 bases between. The CDR3 coding sequence is TGTGCCAGCAGCTTAGATCGCGCCGCCCAGACCCAGTACTTC. This sequence encodes CASSLDRAAQTQYF. The variable domain in full, completed from reference TRBV11-2 and TRBJ2-5, reads EAGVAQSPRYKIIEKRQSVAFWCNPISGHATLYWYQQILGQGPKLLIQFQNNGVVDDSQLPKDRFSAERLKGVDSTLKIQPAKLEDSAVYLCASSLDRAAQTQYFGPGTRLLVL.

The chain uses TRBV6-6 and TRBJ2-7, with a weak D call TRBD2 (6 bases). V shed 5 bases and J shed 0 bases, with 11 bases lying between them. Per germline, CDR1 MNHNY and CDR2 SVGAGI (reference sequence). The CDR3 has 14 amino acids. The CDR3 spells CASSPSALSYEQYF. CDR3 coding DNA: TGTGCCAGCAGTCCTAGCGCCCTCTCCTACGAGCAGTACTTC.

The chain carries TRBV5-1 and TRBJ2-7; D possibly corresponds to TRBD2 (6 bases). CDR3 length equals 12 residues. V lost 7 bases to trimming and J lost 1 base, with 9 bases between them. Per germline, CDR1 SGHRS and CDR2 YFSETQ. The CDR3 sequence: CASRLESYEQYF. The CDR3, as DNA: TGCGCCAGCCGACTAGAATCCTACGAGCAGTACTTC.

The rearrangement links TRBV5-1 to TRBJ2-5; 15 positions match TRBD2. This CDR3 spans 16 amino acids. Per the germline V gene, CDR1 is SGHRS and CDR2 is YFSETQ. V shed 4 bases, J shed 2 bases, and the junction held 3 bases outside the gene matches. CDR3 sequence (DNA): TGCGCCAGCAGCCCCGGACTAGCGGGAGGGCAAGAGACCCAGTACTTC. This sequence encodes CASSPGLAGGQETQYF.

The V call is TRBV5-1, the J call TRBJ1-1; D call uncertain. The ends were cut back, 3 bases at V and 3 bases at J, with 12 bases in the middle. The CDR3 extends over 14 amino acids. Germline CDR1 reads SGHRS; CDR2 reads YFSETQ. CDR3 coding DNA: TGCGCCAGCAGCTCAGGAACTAGGGACACTGAAGCTTTCTTT. Encoded protein: CASSSGTRDTEAFF.

This clone is a singleton in its sample. The V call is TRBV30, the J call TRBJ2-2; D is possibly TRBD2 (5 bases). Germline CDR1 GTSNPN, CDR2 SVGIG (reference sequence). This CDR3 region has 14 residues. V gave up 2 bases and J gave up 2 bases, with 9 bases separating them. For the CDR3, the DNA is TGTGCCTGGAGTAAGAGGGCAAACACCGGGGAGCTGTTTTTT. Its protein is CAWSKRANTGELFF.

The chain joins TRBV6-5 to TRBJ2-2; D is undetermined. Germline assignment: CDR1 MNHEY and CDR2 SVGAGI. There are 14 residues in the CDR3. V lost 2 bases and J lost 3, with 7 bases in between. CDR3 nucleotide sequence: TGTGCCAGCAGTTACAAGTGGGACACCGGGGAGCTGTTTTTT. Amino acid sequence: CASSYKWDTGELFF.

V is TRBV11-2 and J is TRBJ2-5, with D perhaps TRBD1 (5 bases). The CDR3 sequence is 14 residues long. Germline V gene lookup returns CDR1 SGHAT and CDR2 FQNNGV. Trimming left V 6 bases short and J 2 bases short, with 13 bases between. CDR3 residues: CASSRNQGQETQYF. For the CDR3, the DNA is TGTGCCAGCAGTCGGAACCAGGGTCAAGAGACCCAGTACTTC. Looking up the rest from reference TRBV11-2 and TRBJ2-5 gives the full variable domain: EAGVAQSPRYKIIEKRQSVAFWCNPISGHATLYWYQQILGQGPKLLIQFQNNGVVDDSQLPKDRFSAERLKGVDSTLKIQPAKLEDSAVYLCASSRNQGQETQYFGPGTRLLVL.

CDR3 in amino acids: CASSSRGRDEQFF. The CDR3 coding sequence is TGTGCCAGCAGCTCTAGAGGTCGTGATGAGCAGTTCTTC. The rearrangement joins TRBV7-9 to TRBJ2-1; D remains ambiguous. Germline V gene sequence: CDR1 SEHNR, CDR2 FQNEAQ (reference sequence). This CDR3 has 13 amino acids. Deletions cut 4 bases from V and 8 bases from J, with 12 bases between.

This sequence joins TRBV9 and TRBJ2-7; D gene uncertain. Germline CDR1 and CDR2: SGDLS and YYNGEE. V lost 0 bases, J lost 4 bases, and 14 bases lay in between. The length of the CDR3 is 15 residues. The CDR3 reads CASSVDSGALYEQYF. The CDR3 DNA sequence: TGTGCCAGCAGCGTAGATTCGGGCGCGCTGTACGAGCAGTACTTC.